The 3 T cell receptor beta chains listed next were all sequenced from one sample in a study of regulatory T cells in long-lasting Graves disease. Assembly of TCR beta libraries relied on iRepertoire HTBI primers together with Arm-PCR of CDR3 regions. TCRdb called the multiplex PCR reads again in MiXCR, with one record for every CDR3 protein. The sample carries 500,000 or so distinct CDR3 sequences, about 16% recorded once. Time point indicated: newly diagnosed GD, antithyroid drugs for less than 3 months. TCR sequences were obtained from RNA taken from PBMCs. This sample was shared with a second study, whose subject was T cells in Graves' hyperthyroidism and ophthalmopathy.

The starting material was peripheral blood mononuclear cells (PBMCs), obtained at new diagnosis, from a patient treated with antithyroid drugs. The receptor source for this set is a woman aged 40 to 65 with Graves disease.

This chain links TRBV9 with TRBJ1-6; the match to TRBD1 covers 7 bases. Germline V gene sequence: CDR1 SGDLS, CDR2 YYNGEE. This CDR3 spans 15 amino acids. J gave up 2 bases and V 3 bases, and 2 bases lay outside the gene matches. The CDR3 region is CASSGGQTYNSPLHF. In DNA form, the CDR3 reads TGTGCCAGCAGCGGGGGACAGACCTATAATTCACCCCTCCACTTT.

The J gene is TRBJ2-6, the V gene TRBV3-1; D not resolved. This CDR3 comprises 14 residues. The germline gives CDR1 LGHDT, CDR2 YNNKEL (reference sequence). V was trimmed by 6 bases and J by 2 bases, leaving 8 bases between them. The CDR3 loop is CASRLLAGANVLTF. The DNA of the CDR3 is TGTGCCAGCAGACTTTTGGCTGGGGCCAACGTCCTGACTTTC.

This clonotype occurred a few times. Sequence at one end of the junction differs from germline and may be a read error. The J gene is TRBJ2-2, the V gene TRBV9, with D tentatively TRBD1 (5 bases). The CDR3 runs 16 residues. The germline V gene encodes CDR1 SGDLS and CDR2 YYNGEE. CDR3 residues: CASSPPPHRNTRELFF. CDR3 DNA sequence: TGTGCCAGCAGCCCCCCGCCCCACAGGAACACCAGGGAGCTGTTTTTT.